The sequence of this T cell receptor (beta chain) was determined in a study of blood T cell repertoires in COVID-19. Study-level background: Some COVID-19 samples were acute and others convalescent; all came from the United States, Italy and Spain. PBMCs, B-cell-depleted T cells, or T cells provided the cDNA or gDNA that made up the material.

In the original workflow: Using reference gene primer amplification, nucleated cell counts were estimated. Profiling relied on immunoSEQ multiplex PCR, and the TCRdb table lists in-frame clones only, not all of them. V, J and clone size reflect that table, while D and trimming were determined from the DNA. The sample holds 200,000 or so clones, 82% seen once. CDR3 length: 12 amino acids. Germline-derived CDR1 and CDR2 are MNHEY and SMNVEV (reference sequence). The V and J ends lost 4 bases and 2 bases respectively, with 2 bases between them. The chain is built from TRBV27 and TRBJ2-2; no reliable D call. Material for sequencing was peripheral blood. This TCR was recovered from a human donor with acute or convalescent COVID-19. The donor label of this sample is uncertain. CDR3 loop: CASSSNTGELFF. As DNA, the CDR3 is TGTGCCAGCAGTTCTAACACCGGGGAGCTGTTTTTT.